Detailed here is one T cell receptor beta chain. No antigen is known for it. A read error may produce the germline difference seen at one junction end. TCRbeta CDR3 regions were amplified from genomic DNA by means of the immunoSEQ Assay, a bias-controlled multiplex PCR. For the original study's pipeline: Within the assay, amplification of reference gene primers was used to estimate how many nucleated cells each sample contained. To quantify the absolute abundance of each unique TCRbeta CDR3 rearrangement, sequence reads were collapsed and filtered. For each sample, productive Simpson clonality was calculated as the square root of Simpson's diversity index over productive rearrangements. The source is immuneACCESS, and TCRdb retained only in-frame sequences with V and J called. Part of the clones is not carried over; for the studies checked, unresolved V genes explain less than half of this, and the remainder is unexplained. D and trimming were read from the DNA, whereas the V and J calls and clone size are those reported in that table. Present in this sample are 90,000 to 130,000 clones, approximately 80% of which were seen just once. The top ten clonotypes cover more than 15% of the sample.

These data come from a study of blood T cell repertoires in COVID-19 (dated by TCRdb to the early 2020s). About the full investigation: Samples from collaborators originated in the United States, Italy and Spain and spanned both the acute and convalescent phases of COVID-19. Nearly every sample came with metadata listing a de-identified subject ID, COVID-19 status, age in years and sex. The prospective study material was composed of cDNA or gDNA derived from T cells, B-cell-depleted T cells, or PBMCs. The repertoires were released in a freely available public database intended as a resource for research on the immune response to SARS-CoV-2. Subjects who had been exposed to COVID-19, were actively infected with it, or had recovered from it provided the deeply sampled blood TCRbeta repertoires that made up the dataset. The samples were drawn from the first 160 participants of the ongoing ImmuneRACE study and from 1,254 subjects provided by 6 global collaborators. Where available, HLA class I and class II types were taken from metadata supplied by the sample provider and were not determined by assay-based typing. Points the paper makes about the study in general: The quantity of clinical and demographic metadata differed by source and by participant and was supplied without curation.

Collaborating institutions collected whole blood in K2EDTA tubes following their own protocols. Collaborator samples were shipped for TCRbeta analysis as frozen whole blood, isolated PBMCs, or DNA extracted from either sample type. The sequenced sample consisted of peripheral blood. The TCR sequence derives from a woman aged 55-70 years with acute or convalescent COVID-19.

CDR3 loop: CASRFRDREVQPQHF. The DNA is as follows: TGTGCCAGCCGTTTCCGGGACAGGGAGGTTCAGCCCCAGCATTTT. The chain was built from TRBV28 and TRBJ1-5; the junction holds 9 bases that match TRBD1. Its CDR3 holds 15 amino acids, cysteine through phenylalanine. The entry retains the CDR3 DNA only, 45 bases that are in frame from base 1. CDR1 and CDR2 (MDHEN, SYDVKM) derive from the germline V gene.